The 6 T cell receptor beta chains presented below share a single source sample, sequenced in a study of CD8+CD57+ T cells in acquired aplastic anemia. An expansion of CD8+CD57+ cells by flow cytometry had been shown in patients chosen for sequencing. According to the study, genomic DNA was the template for TCR beta VDJ and CDR3 profiling. A single record per CDR3 protein comes from TCRdb applying MiXCR to the reads. The data hold approximately 180,000 distinct CDR3 sequences, with roughly 50% observed a single time. The sequencing sample was made of sorted CD4+, CD8+, or CD8+CD57+ T cells (not recorded which) from PBMCs. The receptors here all came from a human donor with aplastic anemia.

With respect to this clonotype: With a much larger clone just one base away, this may be a read error. The chain combines TRBV5-1 with TRBJ2-1; TRBD1 agrees at 9 bases. The CDR3 consists of 14 residues. With 6 bases clipped from V and 9 bases from J, the junction kept 10 bases outside the gene matches. Germline V gene sequence: CDR1 SGHRS, CDR2 YFSETQ. The CDR3 sequence: CASNSGQGIFEQFF. In DNA form, the CDR3 reads TGCGCCAGCAATTCGGGACAGGGAATTTTTGAGCAGTTCTTC.

In the case of this clonotype: Sequence at one end of the junction differs from germline and may be a read error. The rearrangement uses TRBV12-3 or TRBV12-4 and TRBJ1-1; D gene ambiguous. This CDR3 has 16 residues. For the CDR3, the DNA is TGTGCCAGCAGCTTAGTGGCGGCGGGTGTGAACACTGAAGCTTTCTTT. This translates into CASSLVAAGVNTEAFF.

This clonotype is labeled as medium-sized. The V gene is TRBV19, the J gene TRBJ1-1; weak D call: TRBD1 (6 bases). Trimming removed 7 bases from V and 7 bases from J, with 19 bases in between. The CDR3 consists of 14 residues. Germline lookup yields CDR1 LNHDA and CDR2 SQIVND (reference sequence). The CDR3 nucleotides read TGTGCCAGTACAGGACAGACAAGATCCGATGAAGCTTTCTTT. This encodes CASTGQTRSDEAFF. The entire variable domain, with the rest obtained from reference TRBV19 and TRBJ1-1, is as follows: DGGITQSPKYLFRKEGQNVTLSCEQNLNHDAMYWYRQDPGQGLRLIYYSQIVNDFQKGDIAEGYSVSREKKESFPLTVTSAQKNPTAFYLCASTGQTRSDEAFFGQGTRLTVV.

The chain is built from TRBV7-2 and TRBJ1-1; D is undetermined. Trimming took 4 bases from V and 3 from J, leaving 12 bases between them. Looked up from germline, CDR1 is SGHTA and CDR2 is FQGNSA. The CDR3 contains 14 residues. CDR3: CASSSPRVDTEAFF. As DNA, the CDR3 is TGTGCCAGCAGCTCCCCCCGAGTTGACACTGAAGCTTTCTTT.

This clonotype was seen only a few times. The rearrangement joins TRBV28 to TRBJ1-6; tentative D call: TRBD1 (5 bases). CDR3 length: 16 residues. Per germline, CDR1 MDHEN and CDR2 SYDVKM. Trimming pared 3 bases from V and 8 bases from J, leaving 17 bases between. The CDR3 sequence is CASSFSSGRGDSPLHF. The CDR3 DNA reads as TGTGCCAGCAGTTTTAGTTCGGGACGGGGGGATTCACCCCTCCACTTT.

The chain carries TRBV2 and TRBJ1-2, with no clear D. The CDR3 sequence is 14 residues long. The germline gives CDR1 SNHLY, CDR2 FYNNEI. V was trimmed by 5 bases and J by 0 bases, leaving 10 bases between them. This CDR3 reads CASSYRGSNYGYTF. DNA for the CDR3: TGTGCCAGCAGTTACCGGGGATCTAACTATGGCTACACCTTC.